This TCR beta chain was sequenced in a study of spatial heterogeneity in lung cancer. Study context: The count of detected beta-chain sequences consistently exceeded that of alpha-chain sequences.

All TCR cDNA molecules were individually tagged with a unique molecular identifier. TCRdb processed the 5' RACE reads anew with MiXCR; each CDR3 protein has one entry. The table lists 450 to 650 distinct CDR3 sequences, roughly 15% of them singletons. Stated time point: sample taken at primary tumor resection. Details on this clonotype: Since the library was made to target alpha chains, this beta chain is a stray read and its abundance is not meaningful.

V lost 4 bases and J 7 bases, leaving 10 bases between the germline ends. From germline, CDR1 is SGHVS and CDR2 FNYEAQ. The CDR3 is made up of 13 amino acids. This sample comprised normal lung tissue next to the tumor, obtained at surgery. This clonotype was sampled from a male donor with early-stage non-small cell lung cancer. The rearrangement joins TRBV7-6 to TRBJ2-2; no definite D call. The CDR3 sequence: CASSSLLFGELFF. Here the CDR3 DNA reads TGTGCCAGCAGCTCACTCCTGTTCGGGGAGCTGTTTTTT.